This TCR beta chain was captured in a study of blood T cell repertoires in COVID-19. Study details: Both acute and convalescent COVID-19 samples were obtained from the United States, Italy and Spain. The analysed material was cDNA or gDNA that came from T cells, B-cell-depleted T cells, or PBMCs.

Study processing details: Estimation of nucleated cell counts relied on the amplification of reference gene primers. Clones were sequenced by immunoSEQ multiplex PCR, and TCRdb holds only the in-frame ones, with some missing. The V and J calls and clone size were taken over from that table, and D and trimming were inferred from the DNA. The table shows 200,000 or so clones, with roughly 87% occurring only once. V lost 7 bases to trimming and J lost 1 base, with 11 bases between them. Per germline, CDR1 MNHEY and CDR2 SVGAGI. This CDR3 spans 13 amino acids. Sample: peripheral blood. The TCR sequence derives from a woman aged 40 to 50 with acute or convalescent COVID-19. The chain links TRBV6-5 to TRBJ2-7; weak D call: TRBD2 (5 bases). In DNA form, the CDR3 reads TGTGCCAGCACAGCGGCAGCTTCCTACGAGCAGTACTTC. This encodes CASTAAASYEQYF.